Sequencing of this TCR beta chain was carried out in a study of Graves' ophthalmopathy and Graves' hyperthyroidism. Ten or more counts support this clonotype. PBMCs originated in approximately 9.1 ml of fresh peripheral blood. Germline CDR1 MNHEY, CDR2 SMNVEV (reference sequence). V gave up 0 bases and J gave up 4 bases, with 6 bases separating them. The CDR3 has 13 amino acids. Amplification targeted the TCR beta CDR3 regions, with RNA transcripts as the source material. RT-PCR with HTBI primers came first, then second-round multiplex PCR. TCRdb reprocessed the multiplex PCR reads with MiXCR, giving one entry per CDR3 protein. There are just over 600,000 distinct CDR3 sequences in the sample; about 20% occur only once, and more than 5.5% lies in the top ten.

The sample was peripheral blood. This clonotype was obtained from a woman aged 18-29 years with stable Graves' hyperthyroidism. Some clones in this sample may be carry-over from other donors' samples. The chain has TRBV27 and TRBJ1-2; no clear D gene. The CDR3, as DNA: TGTGCCAGCAGTTTATCTGGCCGCTATGGCTACACCTTC. Amino acids: CASSLSGRYGYTF.